The 22 T cell receptor beta chains below were found in one sample sequenced in a study of Graves' ophthalmopathy and Graves' hyperthyroidism. TCR beta CDR3 amplification used RNA transcripts. HTBI-primed first-round RT-PCR preceded second-round multiplex PCR. Using its own MiXCR run on the multiplex PCR reads, TCRdb lists one record per CDR3 protein. Of around 400,000 distinct CDR3 sequences listed, around 20% are singletons. Sequencing input: peripheral blood. These receptors were collected from a woman between 18 and 29 years old with stable Graves' hyperthyroidism.

V gene TRBV27 combines with J gene TRBJ1-3, with D unclear. Trimming left V 0 bases short and J 2 bases short, with 8 bases between. Per germline, CDR1 MNHEY and CDR2 SMNVEV (reference sequence). This CDR3 is built from 15 residues. The CDR3 region has the DNA TGTGCCAGCAGTTTATCAGGGTTTCCTGGAAACACCATATATTTT. This gives the protein CASSLSGFPGNTIYF.

In its sample, this clonotype was seen many times. CDR3 bases: TGCGCCAGCAGCCCCGCGACGGGGGACAGGGGGCTCTATGGCTACACCTTC. Its protein product is CASSPATGDRGLYGYTF. This chain joins TRBV5-1 and TRBJ1-2; 12 bases fit TRBD1. CDR3 length: 17 amino acids. V shed 4 bases and J 4 bases; nucleotides not matched to a gene: 11. Germline-derived CDR1 and CDR2 are SGHRS and YFSETQ.

The chain combines TRBV20-1 with TRBJ2-3; a weak D match, TRBD1 (6 bases). V was trimmed by 3 bases and J by 6 bases, leaving 7 bases between them. The CDR3 length is 11 residues. The germline V gene encodes CDR1 DFQATT and CDR2 SNEGSKA (reference sequence). CDR3 bases: TGCAGTGCTAGGAGGGGGGATACGCAGTATTTT. Its translation: CSARRGDTQYF.

The table lists this clonotype with many counts. This chain connects TRBV6-1 to TRBJ1-6, with a possible D match to TRBD1 (5 bases). The CDR3 loop spans 16 amino acids. Germline values: CDR1 MNHNS, CDR2 SASEGT. Trimming pared 4 bases from V and 3 bases from J, leaving 13 bases between. The CDR3 DNA reads TGTGCCAGCAGTGGGCTCGGGGCAAGCTATAATTCACCCCTCCACTTT. Translation gives CASSGLGASYNSPLHF.

The sample holds many counts of this clonotype. The V gene is TRBV5-1, the J gene TRBJ1-2; D is ambiguous. V was cut by 0 bases and J by 2 bases, with 8 bases left in between. The length of the CDR3 is 14 residues. Germline-derived CDR1 and CDR2 are SGHRS and YFSETQ. CDR3 residues: CASSLDRQNYGYTF. In nucleotides, the CDR3 is TGCGCCAGCAGCTTGGATCGGCAAAACTATGGCTACACCTTC.

This clonotype was seen ten or more times. The genes are TRBV6-5 and TRBJ1-1, with D perhaps matching TRBD1 (5 bases). CDR1 and CDR2 from the germline V gene are MNHEY and SVGAGI. This CDR3 comprises 15 residues. Trimming took off 2 bases at V and 3 bases at J, with 13 bases between the two ends. The CDR3 DNA reads as TGTGCCAGCAGTTACGTAGGCGGGGCGTACACTGAAGCTTTCTTT. Encoded protein: CASSYVGGAYTEAFF.

The rearrangement uses TRBV6-2 or TRBV6-3 and TRBJ2-2; D may match TRBD1 or TRBD2 (6 bases each). Trimming shortened V by 5 bases and J by 3 bases, and 13 bases separated the two germline ends. Germline CDR1 and CDR2: MNHEY and SVGEGT. The CDR3 contains 15 residues. For the CDR3, the DNA is TGTGCCAGCAGTCCCTCGGGGGCGGACACCGGGGAGCTGTTTTTT. Amino acids: CASSPSGADTGELFF.

At least ten counts were recorded for this clonotype. The V gene is TRBV6-5, the J gene TRBJ1-1; D remains ambiguous. Germline V gives CDR1 MNHEY, CDR2 SVGAGI. The V end was cut by 3 bases, the J end by 0 bases, with 8 bases between. CDR3 length: 14 amino acids. CDR3 amino acids: CASSYDVMNTEAFF. For the CDR3, the DNA is TGTGCCAGCAGTTATGACGTAATGAACACTGAAGCTTTCTTT.

This clonotype was observed at least ten times. The rearrangement links TRBV11-2 to TRBJ1-1; possibly TRBD1 for D (5 bases). CDR3 length: 16 residues. Germline CDR1 reads SGHAT; CDR2 reads FQNNGV. The V end was cut by 1 base, the J end by 6 bases, with 18 bases between. The CDR3 sequence is CASSLGYFRDQPEAFF. DNA for the CDR3: TGTGCCAGCAGCTTAGGATACTTCCGGGACCAACCTGAAGCTTTCTTT.

This clonotype was detected many times. The J gene is TRBJ2-7, the V gene TRBV29-1; tentative D call: TRBD1 (6 bases). The CDR3 runs to 13 residues. Germline V gene sequence: CDR1 SQVTM, CDR2 ANQGSEA. The V and J ends lost 7 bases and 4 bases respectively, with 17 bases between them. The CDR3 bases are TGCAGCGCCGAAGGCAGGGGTGGATACGAGCAGTACTTC. Protein: CSAEGRGGYEQYF.

For this clonotype: A read error may produce the germline difference seen at one junction end. The chain links TRBV12-3 or TRBV12-4 to TRBJ1-5; possible D gene TRBD1, 6 bases. The CDR3 length is 14 residues. The CDR3 reads CASSLYRVNQSQHF. The CDR3 nucleotides are TGTGCCAGCAGCCTATACAGGGTCAATCAGTCCCAGCATTTT.

Ten or more counts support this clonotype. The genes are TRBV28 and TRBJ2-5; tentatively, D is TRBD1 (6 bases). Between the trimmed V and J ends, which lost 2 bases and 7 bases, there was a span of 14 bases. Germline values: CDR1 MDHEN, CDR2 SYDVKM. CDR3 length: 14 residues. The CDR3 bases are TGTGCCAGCAGTTTAACAACAGGGTCGGCGACCCAGTACTTC. Amino acids: CASSLTTGSATQYF.

At least ten counts were recorded for this clonotype. The chain uses TRBV6-2 or TRBV6-3 and TRBJ1-2; D is uncertain. The CDR3 covers 15 residues. CDR1 is MNHEY, CDR2 SVGEGT, per germline. The V and J ends lost 2 bases and 2 bases respectively, with 12 bases between them. The CDR3 region is CASSYRGGPNYGYTF. The CDR3 nucleotides are TGTGCCAGCAGTTACCGTGGAGGCCCGAACTATGGCTACACCTTC.

In its sample, this clonotype was seen many times. V gene TRBV27 combines with J gene TRBJ1-2; D is perhaps TRBD1 (6 bases). Germline loops: CDR1 MNHEY, CDR2 SMNVEV (reference sequence). The CDR3 is made up of 13 amino acids. V dropped 5 bases and J dropped 8 bases, with 15 bases sitting between them. The CDR3, as DNA: TGTGCCAGCAGTGGAGGATGGGGGGCGGGCTACACCTTC. It specifies CASSGGWGAGYTF.

This clonotype was counted only a few times. V gene TRBV3-1 combines with J gene TRBJ1-1; perhaps TRBD1 as D (6 bases). Germline V CDR1 and CDR2: LGHDT, YNNKEL (reference sequence). CDR3 length: 16 amino acids. The V gene lost 4 bases and the J gene lost 7 bases, with 22 bases spanning the gap. CDR3 amino acids: CASSRGAGTGTHEAFF. The CDR3 bases are TGTGCCAGCAGCCGGGGGGCGGGGACGGGGACACATGAAGCTTTCTTT.

This clonotype showed up many times. The CDR3 sequence is CASSLVPTGGIGELFF. CDR3 DNA: TGCGCCAGCAGCTTGGTCCCGACCGGAGGAATCGGGGAGCTGTTTTTT. V and J are TRBV5-1 and TRBJ2-2; possibly TRBD2 for D (5 bases). The CDR3 is 16 residues long. From germline, CDR1 is SGHRS and CDR2 YFSETQ. Between the trimmed V and J ends, which lost 0 bases and 7 bases, there was a span of 16 bases.

This clonotype was detected many times. The rearrangement joins TRBV15 to TRBJ1-2; TRBD1 is a possible D gene (5 bases). CDR1 is LNHNV, CDR2 YYDKDF, per germline (reference sequence). Deletions cut 2 bases from V and 6 bases from J, with 19 bases between. The CDR3 totals 16 residues. The CDR3 coding sequence is TGTGCCACCAGCAGAAGGCAGGGAGCCGCTTCGGATGGCTACACCTTC. Amino acids: CATSRRQGAASDGYTF.

The chain has TRBV5-1 and TRBJ2-7, with 8 nucleotides matching TRBD2. V lost 2 bases and J lost 0; bases outside the gene matches: 4. CDR1 is SGHRS, CDR2 YFSETQ, per germline. CDR3 size: 15 residues. The CDR3 sequence: CASSFGGTSSYEQYF. The CDR3, as DNA: TGCGCCAGCAGCTTCGGGGGGACTAGCTCCTACGAGCAGTACTTC.

This clonotype was seen ten or more times. J is TRBJ2-7 and V is TRBV20-1, with D unclear. CDR3 size: 13 residues. V was cut by 0 bases and J by 6 bases, with 12 bases left in between. Germline-derived CDR1 and CDR2 are DFQATT and SNEGSKA (reference sequence). CDR3 in amino acids: CSARENSLFEQYF. Written as DNA, the CDR3 is TGCAGTGCTAGAGAAAATAGTTTGTTCGAGCAGTACTTC.

V is TRBV6-5 and J is TRBJ1-5; D is possibly TRBD1 (5 bases). With 3 bases removed from V and 0 bases from J, the gap between germline ends came to 15 bases. The CDR3 consists of 17 residues. Looked up from germline, CDR1 is MNHEY and CDR2 is SVGAGI. The CDR3: CASSYWDRQYSNQPQHF. The CDR3 nucleotides are TGTGCCAGCAGTTATTGGGATAGACAGTATAGCAATCAGCCCCAGCATTTT.

The J gene is TRBJ2-7, the V gene TRBV20-1, with 8 bases matching TRBD1. This CDR3 contains 15 residues. Trimming took 0 bases from V and 6 from J; bases not matched to a gene: 10. Germline-derived CDR1 and CDR2 are DFQATT and SNEGSKA (reference sequence). The CDR3 region is CSARDRRTGISEQYF. The CDR3 DNA sequence: TGCAGTGCTAGAGATCGGAGGACAGGGATTAGCGAGCAGTACTTC.

This clonotype has at least ten counts. V usage is TRBV25-1 and J usage is TRBJ2-7; D possibly corresponds to TRBD1 (5 bases). Germline-derived CDR1 and CDR2 are MGHDK and SYGVNS. The germline V and J ends were trimmed by 3 bases and 5 bases, with 17 bases remaining between them. There are 15 residues in the CDR3. The CDR3 nucleotides read TGTGCCAGCAGTGATCACCAGGGATCCCTCCACGAGCAGTACTTC. Translating it yields CASSDHQGSLHEQYF.